The text below deals with one T cell receptor (beta chain). The source of the sample is a study of T cells after somatic rescue of genetic block. Sequenced by immunoSEQ multiplex PCR; TCRdb stores in-frame clones only, minus some. The table lists 55,000 to 75,000 clones, under 95% of them singletons. Germline assignment: CDR1 LNHNV and CDR2 YYDKDF (reference sequence). J gave up 0 bases and V 1 base, and 10 bases lay outside the gene matches. This CDR3 is built from 18 residues. Sequenced input: peripheral blood mononuclear cells (PBMCs). This chain connects TRBV15 to TRBJ1-1, with 8 bases matching TRBD1. The clonotype originates from a middle-aged man. In DNA, the CDR3 is TGTGCCACCAGCAGAGGGGCGGGACAGGCGGATTTGAACACTGAAGCTTTCTTT. Translation: CATSRGAGQADLNTEAFF.